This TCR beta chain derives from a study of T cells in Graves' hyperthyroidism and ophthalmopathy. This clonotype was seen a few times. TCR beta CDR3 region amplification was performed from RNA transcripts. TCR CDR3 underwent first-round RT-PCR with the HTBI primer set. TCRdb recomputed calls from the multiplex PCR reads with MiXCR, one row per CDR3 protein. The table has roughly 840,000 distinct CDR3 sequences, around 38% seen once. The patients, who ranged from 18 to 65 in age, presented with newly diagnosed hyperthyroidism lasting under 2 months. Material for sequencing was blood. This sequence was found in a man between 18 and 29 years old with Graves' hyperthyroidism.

The DNA for the CDR3 is TGCAGTGCTTTTACAGGGGAAAAGTCCTACGAGCAGTACTTC. The encoded protein is CSAFTGEKSYEQYF. The chain couples TRBV20-1 to TRBJ2-7, with TRBD1 matching 7 bases. The J segment lost 1 base and the V segment lost 5 bases, leaving 8 bases of the junction unmatched. Germline CDR1 and CDR2: DFQATT and SNEGSKA (reference sequence). CDR3 length: 14 amino acids.